The 6 T cell receptor beta chains listed next were all sequenced from one sample in a study of cytomegalovirus exposure and HLA in healthy donors. The PCR made use of 60 Vbeta and 13 Jbeta primers. Assay used: immunoSEQ multiplex PCR; TCRdb lists only in-frame clones, some missing. Of about 220,000 clones listed, over 80% are singletons. The sample consisted of PBMCs. The source is a woman between 40 and 50 years old in good health and CMV-seropositive.

This sequence joins TRBV6-5 and TRBJ1-1, with 9 bases lining up with TRBD1. J gave up 2 bases and V 6 bases, and 7 bases lay outside the gene matches. The CDR3 spans 15 residues. Germline CDR1 reads MNHEY; CDR2 reads SVGAGI. In DNA form, the CDR3 reads TGTGCCAGCAGCAAACTACAGGGGGCAAACACTGAAGCTTTCTTT. It encodes CASSKLQGANTEAFF.

The chain carries TRBV5-1 and TRBJ1-2, with TRBD1 matching over 12 bases. The CDR3 extends over 15 amino acids. The germline V gene has CDR1 SGHRS and CDR2 YFSETQ. With 3 bases clipped from V and 8 bases from J, the junction kept 8 bases outside the gene matches. The CDR3 here is CASSSLGDRGRGYTF. CDR3 in DNA: TGCGCCAGCAGCTCGCTTGGGGACAGGGGGCGCGGCTACACCTTC.

Regarding this clone: One junction end does not reproduce the germline sequence, and a read error may be involved. J is TRBJ1-1 and V is TRBV7-9; no reliable D call. The CDR3 consists of 12 residues. Germline V gives CDR1 SEHNR, CDR2 FQNEAQ (reference sequence). The CDR3 is CSSSGKKTEAFF. For the CDR3, the DNA is TGTTCCAGCTCCGGGAAAAAAACTGAAGCTTTCTTT. Combining the CDR3 with reference TRBV7-9 and TRBJ1-1 gives the whole variable domain DTGVSQNPRHKITKRGQNVTFRCDPISEHNRLYWYRQTLGQGPEFLTYFQNEAQLEKSRLLSDRFSAERPKGSFSTLEIQRTEQGDSAMYLCSSSGKKTEAFFGQGTRLTVV.

This clone showed up just once. The chain links TRBV2 to TRBJ2-2; tentatively, D is TRBD2 (6 bases). Germline values: CDR1 SNHLY, CDR2 FYNNEI. V was trimmed by 5 bases and J by 6 bases, leaving 13 bases between them. The CDR3 has 14 residues. The chain's CDR3 is CASSSSGGPGELFF. The CDR3 DNA is TGTGCCAGCAGTAGCTCCGGGGGACCCGGGGAGCTGTTTTTT. Combining the CDR3 with reference TRBV2 and TRBJ2-2 gives the whole variable domain EPEVTQTPSHQVTQMGQEVILRCVPISNHLYFYWYRQILGQKVEFLVSFYNNEISEKSEIFDDQFSVERPDGSNFTLKIRSTKLEDSAMYFCASSSSGGPGELFFGEGSRLTVL.

The chain employs TRBV5-8 and TRBJ2-5; 11 bases are a match to TRBD1. CDR3 length: 14 amino acids. V trimming: 6 bases; J trimming: 6 bases; junction bases outside the gene matches: 7. Germline CDR1 reads SGHTS; CDR2 reads YDEGEE. The CDR3 protein is CASTIGQGAQTQYF. CDR3 coding DNA: TGTGCCAGCACGATTGGACAGGGGGCTCAGACCCAGTACTTC.

V usage is TRBV7-8 and J usage is TRBJ1-2, with a possible D match to TRBD1 (5 bases). V was shortened by 5 bases and J by 4 bases, with 17 bases between the two germline ends. The CDR3 has 15 residues. Per germline, CDR1 SGHVS and CDR2 FQNEAQ. Here the CDR3 reads CASSVSRQGLYGYTF. The CDR3 DNA reads TGTGCCAGCAGCGTAAGCCGGCAGGGACTCTATGGCTACACCTTC.